The 27 T cell receptor beta chains presented below share a single source sample, sequenced in a study of control samples from healthy donors and cancer patients. Clones were read by immunoSEQ multiplex PCR, and TCRdb kept only the in-frame ones, dropping some. The table shows 150,000 to 200,000 clones, with around 91% occurring only once. The sample was blood. These receptors were obtained from a woman aged 25 to 45 in good health.

This sequence joins TRBV4-2 and TRBJ2-7; unclear D gene. The CDR3 has 15 amino acids. Trimming cost V 0 bases and J 1 base, with 10 bases left between them. The germline gives CDR1 LGHNA, CDR2 YNFKEQ. Here the CDR3 DNA reads TGTGCCAGCAGCCAAGAAGAAACCCCTTCCTACGAGCAGTACTTC. It encodes CASSQEETPSYEQYF.

The chain links TRBV7-2 to TRBJ1-2; no clear D gene. Trimming stripped 5 bases from V and 2 bases from J, with 9 bases between. This CDR3 has 13 amino acids. CDR1 SGHTA and CDR2 FQGNSA come from the germline V gene. The DNA for the CDR3 is TGTGCCAGCAGCCCCCGCGGGAACTATGGCTACACCTTC. Amino acid sequence: CASSPRGNYGYTF.

The J gene is TRBJ1-1, the V gene TRBV5-1; a possible D gene is TRBD1 (5 bases). Trimming cost V 4 bases and J 0 bases, with 7 bases left between them. This CDR3 spans 13 amino acids. Germline CDR1 and CDR2: SGHRS and YFSETQ. The CDR3 region has the DNA TGCGCCAGCAGCGGGGGACTGAACACTGAAGCTTTCTTT. It encodes CASSGGLNTEAFF.

The CDR3 DNA reads as TGTGCCAGCAGCTACTATACCGGGACAGGGGAAGTCTATGGCTACACCTTC. Its protein is CASSYYTGTGEVYGYTF. The rearrangement links TRBV11-2 to TRBJ1-2; 10 nucleotides align to TRBD1. The CDR3 length is 17 residues. The germline V gene encodes CDR1 SGHAT and CDR2 FQNNGV. Trimming at V came to 4 bases and at J to 4 bases, leaving 12 bases not matched to a gene. Filled out from reference TRBV11-2 and TRBJ1-2, the complete variable domain reads EAGVAQSPRYKIIEKRQSVAFWCNPISGHATLYWYQQILGQGPKLLIQFQNNGVVDDSQLPKDRFSAERLKGVDSTLKIQPAKLEDSAVYLCASSYYTGTGEVYGYTFGSGTRLTVV.

V gene TRBV6-2 or TRBV6-3 combines with J gene TRBJ2-2; D is unresolved. The CDR3 spans 15 residues. V lost 2 bases and J lost 4, with 11 bases in between. CDR1 and CDR2 (germline): MNHEY, SVGEGT. This CDR3 is CASSYPVRGTGELFF. CDR3 sequence (DNA): TGTGCCAGCAGTTACCCAGTACGAGGCACCGGGGAGCTGTTTTTT.

On this clone: This sample also contains other DNA sequences that code for the same CDR3. The chain combines TRBV6-5 with TRBJ1-1; no reliable D call. The V end lost 0 bases, the J end lost 0 bases, and 8 bases lay between the germline ends. The CDR3 extends over 15 amino acids. CDR1 is MNHEY and CDR2 is SVGAGI in the germline V gene. In nucleotides, the CDR3 is TGTGCCAGCAGTTACTCGGGCCTGATGAACACTGAAGCTTTCTTT. The encoded protein is CASSYSGLMNTEAFF.

CDR3 DNA sequence: TGTGCCAGCACCCCCACTAGCGGGGGGGCAACAGATACGCAGTATTTT. It yields the protein CASTPTSGGATDTQYF. This chain links TRBV6-4 with TRBJ2-3; 13 positions agree with TRBD2. V trimming: 7 bases; J trimming: 3 bases; junction bases outside the gene matches: 7. The germline gives CDR1 MRHNA, CDR2 SNTAGT. CDR3 size: 16 residues.

The chain carries TRBV11-3 and TRBJ2-7, with D hard to call. V dropped 0 bases and J dropped 0 bases, with 9 bases sitting between them. CDR3 length: 15 amino acids. Germline V gives CDR1 SGHNT, CDR2 YENEEA. CDR3 sequence reads: CASSLDSGSSYEQYF. As DNA, the CDR3 is TGTGCCAGCAGCTTAGATTCCGGTAGCTCCTACGAGCAGTACTTC.

J is TRBJ2-3 and V is TRBV19; D perhaps matches TRBD1 (6 bases). V lost 8 bases, J lost 2 bases, and 8 bases lay in between. In germline, CDR1 is LNHDA, CDR2 SQIVND (reference sequence). The CDR3 spans 12 residues. This chain's CDR3 is CASRTVTDTQYF. The CDR3 nucleotides read TGTGCCAGTCGGACAGTCACAGATACGCAGTATTTT.

The chain combines TRBV27 with TRBJ2-7; D unresolved. CDR1 MNHEY and CDR2 SMNVEV come from the germline V gene (reference sequence). The ends were cut back, 5 bases at V and 2 bases at J, with 4 bases in the middle. The CDR3 covers 11 residues. This chain's CDR3 is CASSLPYEQYF. The CDR3 DNA is TGTGCCAGCAGTCTTCCCTACGAGCAGTACTTC.

This rearrangement joins TRBV28 to TRBJ1-5; D uncertain. The CDR3 consists of 14 residues. The germline CDR1 and CDR2 sequences are MDHEN and SYDVKM. V dropped 2 bases and J dropped 4 bases, with 9 bases sitting between them. The CDR3 here is CASSLPGWNQPQHF. CDR3 nucleotides: TGTGCCAGCAGTTTACCGGGCTGGAATCAGCCCCAGCATTTT.

V and J are TRBV27 and TRBJ1-2; weak D call: TRBD1 (5 bases). Germline lookup yields CDR1 MNHEY and CDR2 SMNVEV (reference sequence). V was trimmed by 2 bases and J by 5 bases, leaving 12 bases between them. The CDR3 runs 14 residues. CDR3 DNA: TGTGCCAGCAGTTTAAGAGACAGCCTATATGGCTACACCTTC. It specifies CASSLRDSLYGYTF.

The CDR3 DNA follows: TGTGCCAGCAGTGAAACACAGGGGGGGGGACAGCCCCAGCATTTT. Amino acid sequence: CASSETQGGGQPQHF. V is TRBV6-1 and J is TRBJ1-5; 8 bases align to TRBD1. This CDR3 is 15 amino acids long. Germline V gene data show CDR1 as MNHNS and CDR2 as SASEGT. V lost 2 bases, J lost 7 bases, and 7 bases stayed unmatched.

This chain connects TRBV6-6 to TRBJ1-3; perhaps TRBD1 as D (5 bases). V lost 6 bases and J 0 bases, leaving 12 bases between the germline ends. The CDR3 contains 15 residues. Germline V gene sequence: CDR1 MNHNY, CDR2 SVGAGI (reference sequence). This CDR3 reads CASRTDSYSGNTIYF. As DNA, the CDR3 is TGTGCCAGCAGAACCGACAGTTACTCTGGAAACACCATATATTTT.

The chain combines TRBV2 with TRBJ2-1; a possible D gene is TRBD2 (5 bases). CDR3 length: 12 residues. Germline V CDR1 and CDR2: SNHLY, FYNNEI. With 6 bases removed from V and 9 bases from J, the gap between germline ends came to 12 bases. Here the CDR3 reads CASRWARGEQFF. The CDR3 DNA is TGTGCCAGCAGGTGGGCTCGGGGTGAGCAGTTCTTC.

The chain uses TRBV19 and TRBJ2-1; 9 nucleotides match TRBD2. The length of the CDR3 is 14 residues. In germline, CDR1 is LNHDA, CDR2 SQIVND (reference sequence). V dropped 3 bases and J dropped 9; count of bases not matched to a gene: 6. The CDR3 sequence is CASSIFRAGGEQFF. In DNA form, the CDR3 reads TGTGCCAGTAGTATCTTCAGAGCGGGAGGTGAGCAGTTCTTC. Full variable domain (outside the CDR3, taken from reference TRBV19 and TRBJ2-1): DGGITQSPKYLFRKEGQNVTLSCEQNLNHDAMYWYRQDPGQGLRLIYYSQIVNDFQKGDIAEGYSVSREKKESFPLTVTSAQKNPTAFYLCASSIFRAGGEQFFGPGTRLTVL.

V gene TRBV9 combines with J gene TRBJ1-3; 7 bases match TRBD1. The CDR3 has 16 residues. Germline V CDR1 and CDR2: SGDLS, YYNGEE. Trimming cost V 3 bases and J 0 bases; bases outside gene matches: 6. The CDR3 region is CASSAGTEVSGNTIYF. Here the CDR3 DNA reads TGTGCCAGCAGCGCCGGGACAGAGGTCTCTGGAAACACCATATATTTT. Full variable domain (remainder filled in from reference TRBV9 and TRBJ1-3): DSGVTQTPKHLITATGQRVTLRCSPRSGDLSVYWYQQSLDQGLQFLIQYYNGEERAKGNILERFSAQQFPDLHSELNLSSLELGDSALYFCASSAGTEVSGNTIYFGEGSWLTVV.

V gene TRBV7-6 combines with J gene TRBJ1-6; 7 bases map to TRBD1. Trimming at V came to 3 bases and at J to 6 bases, leaving 5 bases not matched to a gene. Germline V gives CDR1 SGHVS, CDR2 FNYEAQ. The CDR3 has 15 amino acids. CDR3 sequence: CASSLRQGFNSPLHF. The CDR3 coding sequence is TGTGCCAGCAGCTTGAGACAGGGCTTTAATTCACCCCTCCACTTT.

V and J are TRBV7-9 and TRBJ1-4; D might be TRBD1 (6 bases). The CDR3 contains 15 residues. The germline CDR1 and CDR2 sequences are SEHNR and FQNEAQ (reference sequence). The V end was cut by 2 bases, the J end by 8 bases, with 15 bases between. CDR3 bases: TGTGCCAGCAGCTTAACGCTCCAGGGGCGGGAAAAACTGTTTTTT. It specifies CASSLTLQGREKLFF.

The chain links TRBV24-1 to TRBJ1-2; D gene ambiguous. V lost 3 bases and J lost 6, with 10 bases in between. The CDR3 contains 13 residues. CDR1 is KGHDR and CDR2 is SFDVKD in the germline V gene. As DNA, the CDR3 is TGTGCCACCAGTGATCGAGGGCCTGATGGCTACACCTTC. Translating it yields CATSDRGPDGYTF.

The chain combines TRBV5-6 with TRBJ2-5, with unresolved D. Germline values: CDR1 SGHDT, CDR2 YYEEEE. CDR3 length equals 13 residues. Trimming left V 1 base short and J 0 bases short, with 4 bases between. CDR3 nucleotides: TGTGCCAGCAGCTTGTACTACCAAGAGACCCAGTACTTC. Protein product: CASSLYYQETQYF. The full variable domain, in which reference TRBV5-6 and TRBJ2-5 provide the parts outside the CDR3, is DAGVTQSPTHLIKTRGQQVTLRCSPKSGHDTVSWYQQALGQGPQFIFQYYEEEERQRGNFPDRFSGHQFPNYSSELNVNALLLGDSALYLCASSLYYQETQYFGPGTRLLVL.

The rearrangement joins TRBV5-8 to TRBJ1-3, with D uncertain. The germline gives CDR1 SGHTS, CDR2 YDEGEE. Trimming left V 2 bases short and J 0 bases short, with 9 bases between. The length of the CDR3 is 15 residues. The CDR3 DNA reads as TGTGCCAGCAGCTTCAGGTTTTTCTCTGGAAACACCATATATTTT. This codes for CASSFRFFSGNTIYF. The complete variable domain, with remaining parts taken from reference TRBV5-8 and TRBJ1-3, reads EAGVTQSPTHLIKTRGQQATLRCSPISGHTSVYWYQQALGLGLQFLLWYDEGEERNRGNFPPRFSGRQFPNYSSELNVNALELEDSALYLCASSFRFFSGNTIYFGEGSWLTVV.

The V call is TRBV28, the J call TRBJ1-5, with TRBD1 matching over 7 bases. The germline CDR1 and CDR2 sequences are MDHEN and SYDVKM. This CDR3 contains 14 residues. The J segment lost 4 bases and the V segment lost 0 bases, leaving 0 bases of the junction unmatched. In nucleotides, the CDR3 is TGTGCCAGCAGTTTATGGACAGGGAATCAGCCCCAGCATTTT. As protein: CASSLWTGNQPQHF.

This chain connects TRBV7-9 to TRBJ2-1, with 11 bases that match TRBD1. V trimming: 1 base; J trimming: 7 bases; junction bases outside the gene matches: 6. CDR1 SEHNR and CDR2 FQNEAQ come from the germline V gene (reference sequence). This CDR3 is built from 16 residues. CDR3 coding DNA: TGTGCCAGCAGCTTAGGGACAGGGGGCGCGGGGAATGAGCAGTTCTTC. It specifies CASSLGTGGAGNEQFF.

This rearrangement joins TRBV9 to TRBJ2-2; D is ambiguous. V dropped 1 base and J dropped 7 bases, with 5 bases sitting between them. The CDR3 covers 12 residues. Germline V gene lookup returns CDR1 SGDLS and CDR2 YYNGEE. CDR3: CASSVSYGELFF. The CDR3 DNA follows: TGTGCCAGCAGCGTATCGTACGGGGAGCTGTTTTTT. Filled out from reference TRBV9 and TRBJ2-2, the complete variable domain reads DSGVTQTPKHLITATGQRVTLRCSPRSGDLSVYWYQQSLDQGLQFLIQYYNGEERAKGNILERFSAQQFPDLHSELNLSSLELGDSALYFCASSVSYGELFFGEGSRLTVL.

The rearrangement uses TRBV28 and TRBJ1-6, with 7 positions matching TRBD1. Trimming took 1 base from V and 9 from J; bases not matched to a gene: 3. The CDR3 consists of 14 residues. Germline CDR1 reads MDHEN; CDR2 reads SYDVKM. The CDR3 DNA is TGTGCCAGCAGTTTATCCAGGGGGGGTTCACCCCTCCACTTT. Translation: CASSLSRGGSPLHF.

The chain couples TRBV19 to TRBJ2-3; D uncertain. V was trimmed by 1 base and J by 1 base, leaving 12 bases between them. This CDR3 is 16 amino acids long. Germline assignment: CDR1 LNHDA and CDR2 SQIVND (reference sequence). CDR3 in DNA: TGTGCCAGTAGTATAGGGGGTGGCGGCGGCACAGATACGCAGTATTTT. Protein product: CASSIGGGGGTDTQYF.